The rows below give T cell receptor beta chains drawn from one sample of a study of cytomegalovirus exposure and HLA in healthy donors. Sequencing used immunoSEQ multiplex PCR; TCRdb keeps in-frame clones, though not all of them. The sample yields over 75,000 clones, 65% to 80% seen once. The specimen sequenced was PBMCs. Receptor source: a man aged 60 to 69 in good health and CMV-seropositive. The CDR3 runs from the conserved cysteine through the conserved F or W. The D gene is left open where the match is weak. The size entry is marked missing in some rows and otherwise reads once, few, many or a size class.

TRBJ1-5	few	NA	TRBV10-1	TGCGCCAGCAGTGATCCGGGAGCCCAATGGAATCAGCCCCAGCATTTT	CASSDPGAQWNQPQHF
TRBJ1-2	NA	NA	TRBV27	TGTGCCAGCAGTCCCCTCACGGGGGGCTACACCTTC	CASSPLTGGYTF
TRBJ1-6	NA	NA	TRBV30	TGTGCCTGGGTCAGCTCCTATAATTCACCCCTCCACTTT	CAWVSSYNSPLHF
TRBJ2-3	NA	TRBD1	TRBV6-6	TGTGCCAGCAGTCTCGGGACAGGTACAGATACGCAGTATTTT	CASSLGTGTDTQYF
TRBJ2-1	NA	NA	TRBV10-2	TGCGCCAGCAGTGACCCGTCTTACAATGAGCAGTTCTTC	CASSDPSYNEQFF
TRBJ2-3	NA	TRBD1	TRBV18	TGTGCCAGCTCACCAAGGGACAGGGTTGGCCGCGGCACAGATACGCAGTATTTT	CASSPRDRVGRGTDTQYF
TRBJ2-2	many	NA	TRBV4-2	TGTGCCAGCAGCCGACGACTCGACACCGGGGAGCTGTTTTTT	CASSRRLDTGELFF
TRBJ1-5	NA	NA	TRBV9	TGTGCCAGCAGCGTATCCGTCAATCAGCCCCAGCATTTT	CASSVSVNQPQHF
TRBJ1-3	NA	TRBD1	TRBV10-3	TGTGCCATCAAAGGGACAGCTAGCTCTGGAAACACCATATATTTT	CAIKGTASSGNTIYF
TRBJ1-1	NA	TRBD1	TRBV7-2	TGTGCCAGCAGCTTAGTGACAGGGGGCGAATTGGGTTTCTTT	CASSLVTGGELGFF
TRBJ1-1	few	NA	TRBV6-1	TGTGCCAGCAGTGAAGTGCGGGGAAACACTGAAGCTTTCTTT	CASSEVRGNTEAFF
TRBJ2-3	NA	TRBD1	TRBV11-2	TGTGCCAGCAGCTCCAGACAGGGAAGAGGGGGCACAGATACGCAGTATTTT	CASSSRQGRGGTDTQYF
TRBJ2-7	NA	TRBD1	TRBV6-5	TGTGCCAGCAGTTACGGACAGGGGAAGGGGAACGAGCAGTACTTC	CASSYGQGKGNEQYF
TRBJ2-5	NA	TRBD1	TRBV2	TGTGCCAGCAGGGGACAGGGTCTAGAGACCCAGTACTTC	CASRGQGLETQYF
TRBJ1-2	NA	TRBD1	TRBV9	TGTGCCAGCAGCGTAGGGGGCGGCAGGGACAGATTTAACTATGGCTACACCTTC	CASSVGGGRDRFNYGYTF
TRBJ2-7	few	NA	TRBV5-4	TGTGCCAGCAGCTTAAGCGCTAGCATTCAGGCGACCGAGCAGTACTTC	CASSLSASIQATEQYF
TRBJ2-7	few	TRBD1	TRBV5-4	TGTGCCAGCAGCTGGCCGGGACAGGGGATCTACGAGCAGTACTTC	CASSWPGQGIYEQYF
TRBJ1-1	few	NA	TRBV5-4	TGTGCCAGCAGCTTAGCCCCAGGGTTGGGCACTGAAGCTTTCTTT	CASSLAPGLGTEAFF
TRBJ2-1	NA	TRBD2	TRBV2	TGTGCCAACCCGGGACTAGCGGCCCCAATGGCTGAGCAGTTCTTC	CANPGLAAPMAEQFF
TRBJ2-3	NA	TRBD2	TRBV11-1	TGTGCCAGCAGGTTTAGCGGGGGAGGTACAGATACGCAGTATTTT	CASRFSGGGTDTQYF
TRBJ2-1	NA	NA	TRBV19	TGTGCCAGTAGTATATCCGTTTACAATGAGCAGTTCTTC	CASSISVYNEQFF
TRBJ1-2	NA	NA	TRBV27	TGTGCCAGCAGTTTATCAGGGGCGAATGTGGGCTACACCTTC	CASSLSGANVGYTF
TRBJ1-5	NA	TRBD1	TRBV2	TGTGCCAGCAGGGACAGGGCCGCATATCAGCCCCAGCATTTT	CASRDRAAYQPQHF
TRBJ2-3	NA	TRBD2	TRBV5-8	TGTGCCAGCAGCTTCCGGACTAGCGGAACTAGCACAGATACGCAGTATTTT	CASSFRTSGTSTDTQYF
TRBJ2-2	NA	TRBD1	TRBV29-1	TGCAGCGTCCTCACTCCCGACAGGGCCAACACCGGGGAGCTGTTTTTT	CSVLTPDRANTGELFF
TRBJ2-2	NA	NA	TRBV7-8	TGTGCCAGCAGCCCCTCTTCCGGGGAGCTGTTTTTT	CASSPSSGELFF
TRBJ2-7	NA	TRBD2	TRBV25-1	TGTGCCAGCAGTGAGGGAGGGGACTACGAGCAGTACTTC	CASSEGGDYEQYF
TRBJ2-7	NA	TRBD1	TRBV18	TGTGCCAGCTCACCCCGACAGGGTCCAACCTACGAGCAGTACTTC	CASSPRQGPTYEQYF
TRBJ1-4	NA	NA	TRBV9	TGTGCCAGCAGCGAAGGGGACTCAGGGAAAGAAAAACTGTTTTTT	CASSEGDSGKEKLFF
TRBJ2-7	few	NA	TRBV5-6	TGTGCCAGCAGCTCCGGGACAAGCTACGAGCAGTACTTC	CASSSGTSYEQYF
TRBJ1-2	NA	NA	TRBV5-4	TGTGCCAGCAGCTTGAGAGGGTTCTATGGCTACACCTTC	CASSLRGFYGYTF
TRBJ2-2	NA	TRBD2	TRBV27	TGTGCCAGCGGCCCACTAGCGGGGGGAACCCGAGGCACCGGGGAGCTGTTTTTT	CASGPLAGGTRGTGELFF
TRBJ2-7	many	NA	TRBV5-6	TGTGCCAGCAGCTTGAGGGCGGGACAGCAGGGAGCCTACGAGCAGTACTTC	CASSLRAGQQGAYEQYF
TRBJ1-3	NA	NA	TRBV30	TGTGCCTGGAGTGCTACTGGAAACACCATATATTTT	CAWSATGNTIYF
TRBJ1-5	once	TRBD1	TRBV2	TGTGCCAGCAGCGCTCGACAGGGGGCCCACTATAGCAATCAGCCCCAGCATTTT	CASSARQGAHYSNQPQHF
TRBJ2-5	few	TRBD1	TRBV9	TGTGCCAGCCGACAGGGGCAGCGAGAGACCCAGTACTTC	CASRQGQRETQYF
TRBJ2-2	NA	TRBD1	TRBV6-4	TGTGCCAGCAGTCCCGGGACAGGTTCCACCGGGGAGCTGTTTTTT	CASSPGTGSTGELFF
TRBJ2-5	NA	TRBD1	TRBV2	TGTGCCAGCAGCCGGACAGGGGAGGGGTCGGGGACCCAGTACTTC	CASSRTGEGSGTQYF
TRBJ1-6	NA	NA	TRBV6-1	TGTGCCAGCAGAGCCCGGGACATAGGAGGATCACCCCTCCACTTT	CASRARDIGGSPLHF
TRBJ1-2	NA	NA	TRBV19	TGTGCCAGTAGTCCCTCGGGAAACTATGGCTACACCTTC	CASSPSGNYGYTF
TRBJ1-5	NA	NA	TRBV9	TGTGCCAGCAGCCTTGCGGGGGTTGGCAATCAGCCCCAGCATTTT	CASSLAGVGNQPQHF
TRBJ2-1	NA	TRBD1	TRBV4-1	TGCGCCAGCAGCACAGACAGGGAGTACAATGAGCAGTTCTTC	CASSTDREYNEQFF
TRBJ1-5	NA	TRBD1	TRBV12-5	TGTGCTAGTGGTTTGGAGGACAGGGGTAATCAGCCCCAGCATTTT	CASGLEDRGNQPQHF
TRBJ2-1	NA	TRBD2	TRBV4-3	TGCGCCAGCAGCCAAGATTTGGGGACTAGGGGCAATGAGCAGTTCTTC	CASSQDLGTRGNEQFF